This TCR beta chain stems from a study of tumor-infiltrating lymphocytes in localized non-small cell lung cancer. Background on the study: Several tumor histologies, both smoking statuses, and some post-neoadjuvant chemotherapy samples were included.

Sequencing was performed with immunoSEQ multiplex PCR; in TCRdb, only in-frame clones are kept and a portion is missing. The sample records 23,000 or so clones, roughly three fifths being singletons. With respect to this clone: The antigen remains undetermined.

Study-level findings and limits: T-cell fraction did not differ between immunotypes IM1 and IM2. Higher tumor T cell infiltration than in uninvolved lung was supported by TCRbeta sequencing.

Germline loops: CDR1 SGHVS, CDR2 FNYEAQ. Trimming removed 5 bases from V and 3 bases from J; junction bases left unmatched: 9. The CDR3 consists of 18 residues. Material: lung tumor tissue. The rearrangement uses TRBV7-6 and TRBJ2-6; 11 bases are a match to TRBD1. The clonotype comes from a human donor with non-small cell lung cancer. CDR3 DNA: TGTGCCAGCAGCCCCATAAGGACAGGGGGCTATGGGGCCAACGTCCTGACTTTC. Its translation: CASSPIRTGGYGANVLTF.